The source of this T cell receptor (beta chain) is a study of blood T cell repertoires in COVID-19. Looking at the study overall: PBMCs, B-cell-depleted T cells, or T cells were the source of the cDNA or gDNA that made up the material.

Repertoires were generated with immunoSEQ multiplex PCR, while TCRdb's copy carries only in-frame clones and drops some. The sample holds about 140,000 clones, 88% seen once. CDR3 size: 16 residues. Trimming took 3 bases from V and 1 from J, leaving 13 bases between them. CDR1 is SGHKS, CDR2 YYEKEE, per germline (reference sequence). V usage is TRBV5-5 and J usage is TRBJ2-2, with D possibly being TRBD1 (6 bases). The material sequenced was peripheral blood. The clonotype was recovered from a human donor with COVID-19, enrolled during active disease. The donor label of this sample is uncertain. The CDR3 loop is CASSWQGLQNTGELFF. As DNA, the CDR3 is TGTGCCAGCAGCTGGCAGGGGCTACAGAACACCGGGGAGCTGTTTTTT.